This T cell receptor (beta chain) was found in a study of blood T cell repertoires in COVID-19 (dated by TCRdb to the early 2020s). Study-wide context: Samples from collaborators originated in the United States, Italy and Spain and spanned both the acute and convalescent phases of COVID-19. The samples were drawn from the first 160 participants of the ongoing ImmuneRACE study and from under 1,500 subjects provided by 6 global collaborators. The repertoires were released in a freely available public database intended as a resource for research on the immune response to SARS-CoV-2. Where HLA class I and class II types were available, the types were taken from metadata supplied by the sample provider, not from assay-based typing. Subjects who had been exposed to COVID-19, were actively infected with it, or had recovered from it provided the deeply sampled blood TCRbeta repertoires that made up the dataset. The prospective study material was composed of cDNA or gDNA derived from T cells, B-cell-depleted T cells, or PBMCs. Sample metadata almost always included a de-identified subject ID, COVID-19 status, age in years and sex.

TCRbeta CDR3 regions were amplified from genomic DNA using the immunoSEQ Assay, a bias-controlled multiplex PCR. Concerning the study's data processing: The number of nucleated cells in each sample was estimated by amplification of reference gene primers within the assay. Sequence reads were collapsed and filtered to measure the absolute abundance of every unique TCRbeta CDR3 rearrangement. For each sample, productive Simpson clonality was calculated by taking the square root of Simpson's diversity index across productive rearrangements. TCRdb obtained this table from immuneACCESS and retained in-frame rearrangements with V and J assigned. These tables miss some clones; where compared with another copy, unresolved V genes account for less than half of the shortfall, and the remainder is unexplained. That table gives V, J and clone size, and the DNA gave D and trimming. Across this sample there are 250,000 or so clones, with 70% to 90% seen only once. The leading ten clones occupy less than 2% of the sample.

With respect to this clone: No cognate antigen has been identified for it. Base-call qualities are not available, and no considerably larger clone is one nucleotide away.

General findings and caveats noted by the study authors: The quantity of clinical and demographic metadata differed by source and by participant and was supplied without curation.

V and J lose 0 bases and 2 bases, and a span of 9 bases separates them. CDR1 and CDR2, per the germline V gene (reference sequence), are SGHNT and YYREEE. The CDR3 runs 14 amino acids, cysteine and phenylalanine included. The only DNA kept is the CDR3, 42 bases in frame from the first base. Participants in the prospective study were aged about 18 to 89 years, lived in 24 United States geographic areas, and enrolled through a virtual design. In the prospective study, cohorts were assigned on the basis of participant-reported clinical history obtained from a screening survey and a study questionnaire. Recovered participants in ImmuneRACE Cohort 3 were defined by two consecutive negative NP/OP PCR tests, clearance by a healthcare professional, or resolution of symptoms. Each participant in the prospective study had whole blood, serum and a nasopharyngeal or oropharyngeal swab collected by mobile phlebotomists. Prospective study participants could optionally give additional blood draws and questionnaires over an approximately 2-month period. Before DNA extraction, prospective study blood samples were shipped either frozen or at room temperature.

The sequence joins TRBV5-4 to TRBJ2-7; TRBD1 could be the D gene, as 5 bases match. The source material was PBMCs or T cells enriched from blood (not recorded which). The TCR originated in a man aged 35 to 55 who had recovered from COVID-19. The CDR3 reads as follows: CASSLDAGPYEQYF. In nucleotides, the sequence is TGTGCCAGCAGCTTGGATGCAGGGCCCTACGAGCAGTACTTC.